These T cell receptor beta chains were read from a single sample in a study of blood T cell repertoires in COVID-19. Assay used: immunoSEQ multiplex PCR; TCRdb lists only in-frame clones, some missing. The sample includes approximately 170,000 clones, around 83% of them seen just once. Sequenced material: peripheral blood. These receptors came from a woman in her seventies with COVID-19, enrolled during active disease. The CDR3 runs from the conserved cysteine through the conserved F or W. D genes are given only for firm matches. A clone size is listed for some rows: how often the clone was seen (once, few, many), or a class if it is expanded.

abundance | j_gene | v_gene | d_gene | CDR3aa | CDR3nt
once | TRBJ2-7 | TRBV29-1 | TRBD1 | CSASGQGDGEQYF | TGCAGCGCCTCGGGACAGGGGGACGGCGAGCAGTACTTC
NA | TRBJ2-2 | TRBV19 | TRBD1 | CASSGDRGLGELFF | TGTGCCAGTAGTGGGGACAGGGGGCTTGGGGAGCTGTTTTTT
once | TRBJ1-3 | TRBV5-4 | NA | CASSVDSSGNTIYF | TGTGCCAGCAGCGTGGACAGCTCTGGAAACACCATATATTTT
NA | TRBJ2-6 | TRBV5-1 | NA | CASSVRDSGEAGANVLTF | TGCGCCAGCAGCGTACGGGATTCGGGAGAAGCTGGGGCCAACGTCCTGACTTTC
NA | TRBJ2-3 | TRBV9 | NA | CASTDRPASTDTQYF | TGTGCCAGCACGGACAGACCCGCTAGCACAGATACGCAGTATTTT
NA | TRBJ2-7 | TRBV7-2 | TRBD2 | CASSLSPLAGVDEQYF | TGTGCCAGCAGCTTATCTCCACTAGCGGGAGTGGACGAGCAGTACTTC
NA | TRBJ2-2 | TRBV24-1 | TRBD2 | CATSEPVWTSGSIGGELFF | TGTGCCACCAGTGAGCCCGTATGGACTAGCGGGAGTATCGGCGGGGAGCTGTTTTTT
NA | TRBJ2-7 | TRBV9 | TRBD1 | CASSVGGQPFQGQYF | TGTGCCAGCAGCGTAGGGGGACAGCCCTTCCAAGGGCAGTACTTC
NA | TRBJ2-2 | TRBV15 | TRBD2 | CATEREGLSTGELFF | TGTGCCACCGAGCGGGAGGGCCTGAGCACCGGGGAGCTGTTTTTT
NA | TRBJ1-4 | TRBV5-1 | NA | CASSTSGANEKLFF | TGCGCCAGCAGCACATCCGGGGCTAATGAAAAACTGTTTTTT
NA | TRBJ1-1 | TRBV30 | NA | CAWSATGRTEAFF | TGTGCCTGGAGCGCGACAGGTCGGACTGAAGCTTTCTTT
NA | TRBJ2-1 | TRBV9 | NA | CASSVEAGTYNEQFF | TGTGCCAGCAGCGTAGAGGCGGGAACTTACAATGAGCAGTTCTTC
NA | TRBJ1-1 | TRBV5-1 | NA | CASSLQGLRNTEAFF | TGCGCCAGCAGCTTACAGGGTCTTCGAAACACTGAAGCTTTCTTT
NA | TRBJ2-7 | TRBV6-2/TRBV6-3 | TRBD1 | CASSRGQVNEQYF | TGTGCCAGCAGTAGGGGACAGGTCAACGAGCAGTACTTC
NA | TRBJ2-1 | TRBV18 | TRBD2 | CASSPGLAAYNEQFF | TGTGCCAGCTCACCGGGACTAGCGGCTTACAATGAGCAGTTCTTC
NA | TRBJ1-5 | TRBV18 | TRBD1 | CASSPDRGGNQPQHF | TGTGCCAGCTCACCCGACAGGGGGGGGAATCAGCCCCAGCATTTT
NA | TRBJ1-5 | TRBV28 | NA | CASTPINGGVVNQPQHF | TGTGCCAGCACCCCCATCAATGGGGGCGTTGTCAATCAGCCCCAGCATTTT
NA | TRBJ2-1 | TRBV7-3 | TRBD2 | CASSLTRGLAGYNEQFF | TGTGCCAGCAGCTTAACGCGGGGGCTAGCGGGGTACAATGAGCAGTTCTTC
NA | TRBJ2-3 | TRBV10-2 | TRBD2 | CASSVLAARGNTQYF | TGCGCCAGCAGTGTACTAGCGGCGCGCGGAAATACGCAGTATTTT
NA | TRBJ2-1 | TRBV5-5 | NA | CASSLGYVSSYNEQFF | TGTGCCAGCAGCCTCGGGTATGTGAGCTCCTACAATGAGCAGTTCTTC
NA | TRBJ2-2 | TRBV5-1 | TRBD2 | CASSLFGTSGTAPGELFF | TGCGCCAGCAGCTTGTTTGGGACTAGCGGGACGGCACCCGGGGAGCTGTTTTTT
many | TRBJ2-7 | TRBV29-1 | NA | CSVVSDEQYF | TGCAGCGTTGTGAGCGACGAGCAGTACTTC